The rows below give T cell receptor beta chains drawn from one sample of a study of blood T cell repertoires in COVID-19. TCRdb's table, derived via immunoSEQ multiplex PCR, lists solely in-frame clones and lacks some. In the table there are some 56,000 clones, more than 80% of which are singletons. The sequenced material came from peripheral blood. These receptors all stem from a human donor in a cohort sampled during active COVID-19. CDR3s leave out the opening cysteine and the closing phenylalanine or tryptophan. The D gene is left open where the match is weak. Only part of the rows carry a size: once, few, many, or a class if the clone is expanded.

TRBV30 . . AWADSPELF
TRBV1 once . TSSQDKAAAGELF
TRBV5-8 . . ASSMNQGSYNSPLH
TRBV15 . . ATSRDTFSNQPQH
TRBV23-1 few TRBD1 ASSHAGQGARIFSGANVLT
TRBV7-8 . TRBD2 ASRAIAGGRFNEQF
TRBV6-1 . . ASSELRGQPQH
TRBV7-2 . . ASSLDARGREQY
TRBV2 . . ASSEGIGRRVSNQPQH
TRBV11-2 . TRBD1 ASSFAGQVPYEQY
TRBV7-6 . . ASSSQQGSSGNEQF
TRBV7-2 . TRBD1 ASSLNSDRGFKY
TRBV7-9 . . ASDKLSLRDWVYGYT
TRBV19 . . ASTMGGAIDTQY
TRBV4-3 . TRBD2 ASSQDFPSGGRSSTDTQY
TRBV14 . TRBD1 ASSQNLLGQGSEAF
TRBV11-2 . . ASSLYQGINYEQY
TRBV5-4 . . ASSLSGYGYT
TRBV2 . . ASSDVGGGGYGYT
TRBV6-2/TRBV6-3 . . ASSRATGLLPLH
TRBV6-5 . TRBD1 ASSNLQGAEAF
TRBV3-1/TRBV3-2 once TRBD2 ASSRNSGGRETQY
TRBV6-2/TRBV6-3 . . ASSYSRVYNEQF